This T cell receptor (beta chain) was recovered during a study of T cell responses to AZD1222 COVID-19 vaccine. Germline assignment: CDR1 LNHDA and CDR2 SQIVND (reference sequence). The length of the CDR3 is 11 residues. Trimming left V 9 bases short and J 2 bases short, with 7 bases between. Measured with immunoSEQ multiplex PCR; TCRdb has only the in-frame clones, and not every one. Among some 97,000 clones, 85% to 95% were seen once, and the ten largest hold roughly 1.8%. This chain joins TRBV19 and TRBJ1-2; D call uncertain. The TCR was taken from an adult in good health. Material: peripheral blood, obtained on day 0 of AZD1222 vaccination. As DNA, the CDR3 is TGTGCCAGCATGACCAACTATGGCTACACCTTC. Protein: CASMTNYGYTF.